One sample yielded the 8 T cell receptor beta chains listed below, sequenced in a study of patients with pleural tuberculosis. One entry per CDR3 protein results from TCRdb running MiXCR on the reads. The profile shows tens of thousands of distinct CDR3 sequences, more than 15% of them singletons. Sequenced material: peripheral blood. The source of these receptors is a human donor with pleural tuberculosis.

Concerning this clonotype: One junction end does not reproduce the germline sequence, and a read error may be involved. This rearrangement joins TRBV4-2 to TRBJ2-3; 9 bases map to TRBD1. The CDR3 extends over 16 amino acids. The germline V gene encodes CDR1 LGHNA and CDR2 YNFKEQ. CDR3 nucleotide sequence: TGTGCCCGCAGCCATTCTTTACAGGGGGCTAGGGATACGCAGTATTTT. Amino acid sequence: CARSHSLQGARDTQYF.

This clonotype was seen more than once but under ten times. This rearrangement joins TRBV4-3 to TRBJ2-5; D not certain. The V end was cut by 1 base, the J end by 1 base, with 10 bases between. Germline-derived CDR1 and CDR2 are LGHNA and YSLEER. This CDR3 comprises 15 residues. The CDR3 protein is CASSQGPGFQETQYF. The CDR3 nucleotides read TGCGCCAGCAGCCAAGGCCCCGGGTTCCAAGAGACCCAGTACTTC.

This clonotype has just one count. The germline gene is not matched at one end of the junction; a read error may be the cause. The rearrangement uses TRBV5-1 and TRBJ2-7; possibly TRBD2 for D (5 bases). Germline V gene lookup returns CDR1 SGHRS and CDR2 YFSETQ. The CDR3 totals 16 residues. CDR3 DNA sequence: TGCGCCAACAGCTTCGGGGTCTTAGCCTCCTCCTACGAGCAGTACTTC. It translates to CANSFGVLASSYEQYF.

This clonotype has at least ten counts. The CDR3 coding sequence is TGTGCCAGCAGCAGAGCGGGAGGGGGCTATGGCTACACCTTC. Its translation: CASSRAGGGYGYTF. J is TRBJ1-2 and V is TRBV12-3 or TRBV12-4; a possible D gene is TRBD1 (6 bases). The V and J ends lost 6 bases and 4 bases respectively, with 15 bases between them. This CDR3 has 14 residues.

In this sample, this clonotype turned up many times. The chain recombines TRBV28 with TRBJ2-4, with D unresolved. V was trimmed by 1 base and J by 1 base, leaving 5 bases between them. This CDR3 spans 14 amino acids. In germline, CDR1 is MDHEN, CDR2 SYDVKM. CDR3 protein: CASSLSGAKNIQYF. The CDR3 region has the DNA TGTGCCAGCAGTTTATCTGGTGCCAAAAACATTCAGTACTTC.

By sample share, this clonotype is medium-sized. The chain uses TRBV15 and TRBJ1-1, with D possibly TRBD1 on 5 matching bases. The CDR3 consists of 16 residues. Germline assignment: CDR1 LNHNV and CDR2 YYDKDF (reference sequence). V dropped 0 bases and J dropped 1 base, with 12 bases sitting between them. CDR3: CATSRDRGAWNTEAFF. The CDR3, as DNA: TGTGCCACCAGCAGAGATCGAGGGGCCTGGAACACTGAAGCTTTCTTT. The full variable domain, its missing parts supplied by reference TRBV15 and TRBJ1-1, is DAMVIQNPRYQVTQFGKPVTLSCSQTLNHNVMYWYQQKSSQAPKLLFHYYDKDFNNEADTPDNFQSRRPNTSFCFLDIRSPGLGDTAMYLCATSRDRGAWNTEAFFGQGTRLTVV.

This clonotype was seen at least ten times. This chain connects TRBV5-1 to TRBJ2-1, with D possibly TRBD2 on 6 matching bases. The CDR3 contains 15 residues. V lost 3 bases to trimming and J lost 0 bases, with 10 bases between them. Per germline, CDR1 SGHRS and CDR2 YFSETQ. This CDR3 reads CASSSGLGSYNEQFF. CDR3 nucleotides: TGCGCCAGCAGCTCGGGACTTGGCTCCTACAATGAGCAGTTCTTC.

This clonotype was counted many times. The rearrangement uses TRBV20-1 and TRBJ2-7; D tentatively fits TRBD1 or TRBD2 (7 bases each). V lost 1 base and J 2 bases, leaving 21 bases between the germline ends. Germline CDR1 and CDR2: DFQATT and SNEGSKA (reference sequence). This CDR3 is 17 amino acids long. The CDR3 is CSARATEGAGVPYEQYF. CDR3 coding DNA: TGCAGTGCTAGAGCAACGGAGGGGGCGGGAGTACCCTACGAGCAGTACTTC.